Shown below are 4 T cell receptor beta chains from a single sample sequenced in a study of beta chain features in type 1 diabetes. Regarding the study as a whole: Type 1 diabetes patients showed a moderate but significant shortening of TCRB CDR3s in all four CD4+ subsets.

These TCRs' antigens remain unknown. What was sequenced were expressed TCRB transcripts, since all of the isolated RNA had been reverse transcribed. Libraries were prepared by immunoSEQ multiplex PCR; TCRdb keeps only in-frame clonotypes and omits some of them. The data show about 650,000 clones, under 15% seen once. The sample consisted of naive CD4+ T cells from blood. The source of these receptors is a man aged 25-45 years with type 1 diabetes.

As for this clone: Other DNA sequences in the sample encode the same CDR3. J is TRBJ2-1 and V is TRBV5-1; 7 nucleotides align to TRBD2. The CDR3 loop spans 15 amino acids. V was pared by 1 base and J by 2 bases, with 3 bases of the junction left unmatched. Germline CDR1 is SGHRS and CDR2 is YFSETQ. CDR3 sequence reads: CASSLSGGAYNEQFF. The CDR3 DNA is TGCGCCAGCAGCTTGTCTGGGGGGGCCTACAATGAGCAGTTCTTC. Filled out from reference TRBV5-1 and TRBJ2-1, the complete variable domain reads KAGVTQTPRYLIKTRGQQVTLSCSPISGHRSVSWYQQTPGQGLQFLFEYFSETQRNKGNFPGRFSGRQFSNSRSEMNVSTLELGDSALYLCASSLSGGAYNEQFFGPGTRLTVL.

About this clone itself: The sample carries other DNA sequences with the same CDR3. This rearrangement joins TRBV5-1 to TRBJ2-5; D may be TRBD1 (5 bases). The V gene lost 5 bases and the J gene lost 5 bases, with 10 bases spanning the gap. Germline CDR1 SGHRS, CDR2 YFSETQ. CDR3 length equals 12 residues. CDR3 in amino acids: CASRQGEETQYF. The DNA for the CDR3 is TGCGCCAGCAGGCAGGGCGAGGAGACCCAGTACTTC. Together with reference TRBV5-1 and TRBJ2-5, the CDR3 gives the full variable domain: KAGVTQTPRYLIKTRGQQVTLSCSPISGHRSVSWYQQTPGQGLQFLFEYFSETQRNKGNFPGRFSGRQFSNSRSEMNVSTLELGDSALYLCASRQGEETQYFGPGTRLLVL.

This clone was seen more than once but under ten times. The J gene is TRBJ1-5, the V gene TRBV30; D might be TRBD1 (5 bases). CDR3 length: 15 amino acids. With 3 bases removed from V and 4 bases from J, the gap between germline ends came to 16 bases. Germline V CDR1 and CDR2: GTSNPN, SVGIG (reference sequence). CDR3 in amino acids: CAWRGSTGSNQPQHF. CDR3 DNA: TGTGCCTGGAGGGGATCAACAGGAAGTAATCAGCCCCAGCATTTT. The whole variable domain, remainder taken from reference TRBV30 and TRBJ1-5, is SQTIHQWPATLVQPVGSPLSLECTVEGTSNPNLYWYRQAAGRGLQLLFYSVGIGQISSEVPQNLSASRPQDRQFILSSKKLLLSDSGFYLCAWRGSTGSNQPQHFGDGTRLSIL.

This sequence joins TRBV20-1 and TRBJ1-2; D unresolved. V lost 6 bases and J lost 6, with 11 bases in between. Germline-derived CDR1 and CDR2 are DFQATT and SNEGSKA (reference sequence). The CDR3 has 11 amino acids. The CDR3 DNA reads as TGCAGTGCCGAACGACGAGATGGCTACACCTTC. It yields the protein CSAERRDGYTF.